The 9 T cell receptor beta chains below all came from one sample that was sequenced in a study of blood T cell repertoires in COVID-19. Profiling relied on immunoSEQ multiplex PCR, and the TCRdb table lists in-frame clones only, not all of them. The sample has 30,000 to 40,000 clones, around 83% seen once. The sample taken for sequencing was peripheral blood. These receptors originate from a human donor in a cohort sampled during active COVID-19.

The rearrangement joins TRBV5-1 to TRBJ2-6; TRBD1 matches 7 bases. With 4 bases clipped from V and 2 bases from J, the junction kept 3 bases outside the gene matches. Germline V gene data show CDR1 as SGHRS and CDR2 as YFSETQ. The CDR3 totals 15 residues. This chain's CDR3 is CASSHDRAGANVLTF. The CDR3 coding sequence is TGCGCCAGCAGCCACGACAGGGCTGGGGCCAACGTCCTGACTTTC.

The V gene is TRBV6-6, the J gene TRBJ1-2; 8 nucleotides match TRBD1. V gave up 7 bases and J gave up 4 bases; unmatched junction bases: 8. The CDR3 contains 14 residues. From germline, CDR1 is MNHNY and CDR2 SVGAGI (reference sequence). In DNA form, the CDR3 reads TGTGCCAGCAACACTCGACAGGGGCCCTATGGCTACACCTTC. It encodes CASNTRQGPYGYTF.

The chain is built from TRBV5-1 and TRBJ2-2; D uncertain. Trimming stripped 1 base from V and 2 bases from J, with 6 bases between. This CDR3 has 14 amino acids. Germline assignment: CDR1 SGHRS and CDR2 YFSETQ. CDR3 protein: CASSLQSNTGELFF. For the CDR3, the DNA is TGCGCCAGCAGCTTGCAGTCCAACACCGGGGAGCTGTTTTTT.

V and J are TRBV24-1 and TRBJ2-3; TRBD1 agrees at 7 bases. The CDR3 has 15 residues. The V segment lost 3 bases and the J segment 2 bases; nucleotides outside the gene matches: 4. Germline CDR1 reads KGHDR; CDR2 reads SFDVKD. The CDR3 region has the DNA TGTGCCACCAGTGATCCGGGGACAGCCACAGATACGCAGTATTTT. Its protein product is CATSDPGTATDTQYF.

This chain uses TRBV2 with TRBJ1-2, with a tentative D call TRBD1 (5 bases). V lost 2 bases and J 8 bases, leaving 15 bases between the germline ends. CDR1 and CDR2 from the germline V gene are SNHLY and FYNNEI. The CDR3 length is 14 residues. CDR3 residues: CASSEYRQPPGYTF. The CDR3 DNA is TGTGCCAGCAGTGAATATCGACAGCCGCCCGGCTACACCTTC.

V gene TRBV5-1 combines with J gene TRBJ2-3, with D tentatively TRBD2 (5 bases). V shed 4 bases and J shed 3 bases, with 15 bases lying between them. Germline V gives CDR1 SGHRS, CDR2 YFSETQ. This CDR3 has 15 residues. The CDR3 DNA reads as TGCGCCAGCAGCCTGCTGACACCGGGGACAGATACGCAGTATTTT. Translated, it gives CASSLLTPGTDTQYF.

The CDR3 loop is CASSSPVGAVTDTQYF. The CDR3 DNA reads as TGTGCCAGCAGCTCTCCTGTCGGAGCGGTCACAGATACGCAGTATTTT. The chain uses TRBV7-3 and TRBJ2-3; possibly TRBD2 for D (5 bases). Germline V CDR1 and CDR2: SGHTA, FQGTGA. The germline V and J ends were trimmed by 4 bases and 2 bases, with 16 bases remaining between them. The CDR3 consists of 16 residues.

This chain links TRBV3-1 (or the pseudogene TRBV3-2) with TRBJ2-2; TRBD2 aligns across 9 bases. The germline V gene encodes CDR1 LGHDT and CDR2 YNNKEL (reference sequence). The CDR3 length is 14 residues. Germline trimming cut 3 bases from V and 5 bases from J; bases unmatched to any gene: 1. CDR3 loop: CASSQSGGTGELFF. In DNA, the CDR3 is TGTGCCAGCAGCCAGAGCGGGGGGACCGGGGAGCTGTTTTTT.

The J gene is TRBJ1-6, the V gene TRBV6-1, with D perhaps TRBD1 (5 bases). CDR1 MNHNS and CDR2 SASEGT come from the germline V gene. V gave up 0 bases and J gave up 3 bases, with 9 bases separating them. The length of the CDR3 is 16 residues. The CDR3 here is CASSEAGHFYNSPLHF. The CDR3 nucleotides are TGTGCCAGCAGTGAAGCGGGGCACTTCTATAATTCACCCCTCCACTTT.